These T cell receptor beta chains were read from a single sample in a study of identical twins. TCRdb passed the 5' RACE reads through MiXCR, listing each CDR3 protein once. Of approximately 1.8 million distinct CDR3 sequences listed, about 30% are singletons. Sequencing was done on a sample of cord blood. These receptors were taken from a newborn girl in good health. Both conserved end residues are part of each CDR3. D genes are given only for firm matches. Some rows have no size entry. The others give once, few or many, or a class for an expanded clone.

d_call clone_size j_call v_call cdr3_nt cdr3_aa
TRBD2 few TRBJ2-3 TRBV7-9 TGTGCCAGCAGCTTCGGACTAGCGGGTGGGTCAGATACGCAGTATTTT CASSFGLAGGSDTQYF
NA few TRBJ2-3 TRBV9 TGTGCCAGCAGCGTAGGCCTCCTGGGGGGCACAGATACGCAGTATTTT CASSVGLLGGTDTQYF
NA NA TRBJ2-1 TRBV7-9 TGTGCCAGCAGCTATCAGGGGTATAACAATGAGCAGTTCTTC CASSYQGYNNEQFF
NA NA TRBJ1-5 TRBV20-1 TGCAGTGCTAGAGCTCGACAGGCCCTTAGCAATCAGCCCCAGCATTTT CSARARQALSNQPQHF
TRBD1 few TRBJ1-1 TRBV20-1 TGCAGTGCTAGCTACGGGACAGCTAACACTGAAGCTTTCTTT CSASYGTANTEAFF
NA NA TRBJ1-1 TRBV18 TGTGCCAGCTCACTCCACGGGGGGAGGAACACTGAAGCTTTCTTT CASSLHGGRNTEAFF
NA many TRBJ1-2 TRBV20-1 TGCAGTGCTAGAGGGACAGACTATGGCTACACCTTC CSARGTDYGYTF
TRBD2 few TRBJ2-3 TRBV4-2 TGTGCCAGCAGCCAAGGGAATAGCGGGGGTCAAGATACGCAGTATTTT CASSQGNSGGQDTQYF
NA NA TRBJ2-5 TRBV20-1 TGCAGTGCTACAACCGGGACAAAAGAGACCCAGTACTTC CSATTGTKETQYF
NA NA TRBJ1-2 TRBV20-1 TGCAGTGCTAGGGCCGGACAGCACTATGACTACACCTTC CSARAGQHYDYTF
NA NA TRBJ1-4 TRBV20-1 TGCAGTGCGGGAGGGAGAACTAATGAAAAACTGTTTTTT CSAGGRTNEKLFF
TRBD2 NA TRBJ2-3 TRBV5-1 TGCGCCAGCAGCGTTCCTCCGGGACTAGCGGGAGTGAGCACAGATACGCAGTATTTT CASSVPPGLAGVSTDTQYF
NA few TRBJ2-3 TRBV5-1 TGCGCCAGCAGCTTACTACTAGAGAGAGACACAGATACGCAGTATTTT CASSLLLERDTDTQYF
NA few TRBJ2-4 TRBV5-1 TGCGCCAGCAGCTTGGGATCTGGGACGTCCAAAAACATTCAGTACTTC CASSLGSGTSKNIQYF
NA few TRBJ1-1 TRBV20-1 TGCAGCCCAAGACAGGCGAACACTGAAGCTTTCTTT CSPRQANTEAFF
NA few TRBJ2-1 TRBV9 TGTGCCAGCAGCGTAGCTGCAGCGGCTGAGCAGTTCTTC CASSVAAAAEQFF
NA few TRBJ1-1 TRBV20-1 TGCAGTGCTAGAGCGTCGGGGAACACTGAAGCTTTCTTT CSARASGNTEAFF
NA few TRBJ1-2 TRBV9 TGTGCCAGCAGCGTTTACAGGGATGGCTACACCTTC CASSVYRDGYTF
NA once TRBJ2-7 TRBV14 TGTGCCAGCAGCCAAGTAGGCAGGGCCGCCTACAATGGGCAGTACTTC CASSQVGRAAYNGQYF
TRBD1 few TRBJ2-1 TRBV18 TGTGCCAGCTCAGTAGCCGGGACAGGGGCCTACAATGAGCAGTTCTTC CASSVAGTGAYNEQFF
NA NA TRBJ2-1 TRBV4-1 TGCGCCAGCGGTCTGTCTAGCGTGGTATACAATGAGCAGTTCTTC CASGLSSVVYNEQFF
NA NA TRBJ2-5 TRBV3-1 TGTGCCAGCAGCCAAGGCATAGGTGAAGAGACCCAGTACTTC CASSQGIGEETQYF
NA NA TRBJ2-5 TRBV9 TGTGCCAGCAGCATAGGGTATTCCAAAGAGACCCAGTACTTC CASSIGYSKETQYF
NA NA TRBJ2-5 TRBV20-1 TGCAGTGCCGGTCTCCCTTACAATGAGCAGTACTTC CSAGLPYNEQYF
NA NA TRBJ2-1 TRBV7-2 TGTGCCAGCAGCTTAGCCTCGTTCTATGAGCAGTTCTTC CASSLASFYEQFF
NA NA TRBJ2-1 TRBV20-1 TGCAGTGCTAGAGTGGGAAAACCCTACAATGAGCAGTTCTTC CSARVGKPYNEQFF
TRBD2 NA TRBJ2-3 TRBV20-1 TGCAGTGCTAGAGGTCCAGCGGGAGGCCCAGATACGCAGTATTTT CSARGPAGGPDTQYF
NA few TRBJ1-5 TRBV27 TGTGCCAGCAGTGAGAACCCGACAGATTTTGATCAGCCCCAGCATTTT CASSENPTDFDQPQHF
NA NA TRBJ1-5 TRBV20-1 TGCAGTGCTAGAGAGAGGAATCAGCCCCAGCATTTT CSARERNQPQHF
NA NA TRBJ1-3 TRBV3-1 TGTGCCAGCACCCCGCCAGGATCTGGAAACACCATATATTTT CASTPPGSGNTIYF
NA few TRBJ2-1 TRBV19 TGTGCCAGTAGTCCCCTCTGGGTTAGCTGGGGGGCAAATGAGCAGTTCTTC CASSPLWVSWGANEQFF
TRBD2 NA TRBJ2-1 TRBV5-1 TGCGCCAGCAGCCCCTCTCGGGGCGGGGGGTACAATGAGCAGTTCTTC CASSPSRGGGYNEQFF
NA NA TRBJ1-1 TRBV6-1 TGTGCCAGCACCCGGGTGGAGGCCCTTAACACTGAAGCTTTCTTT CASTRVEALNTEAFF